One sample yielded the 8 T cell receptor beta chains listed below, sequenced in a study of cytomegalovirus exposure and HLA in healthy donors. PCR employed 60 Vbeta and 13 Jbeta primers. Clones were read by immunoSEQ multiplex PCR, and TCRdb kept only the in-frame ones, dropping some. This table holds under 250,000 clones, 75% to 80% found once. Sample: PBMCs. The source of these receptors is a male donor in good health and CMV-seronegative.

The CDR3 sequence: CASSLEGLPYTGELFF. Written as DNA, the CDR3 is TGTGCCAGCAGCTTAGAGGGACTTCCCTACACCGGGGAGCTGTTTTTT. This rearrangement joins TRBV11-3 to TRBJ2-2; D is perhaps TRBD2 (6 bases). Germline V gene sequence: CDR1 SGHNT, CDR2 YENEEA. V lost 0 bases, J lost 3 bases, and 11 bases lay in between. This CDR3 spans 16 amino acids. Full variable domain (missing parts from reference TRBV11-3 and TRBJ2-2): EAGVVQSPRYKIIEKKQPVAFWCNPISGHNTLYWYLQNLGQGPELLIRYENEEAVDDSQLPKDRFSAERLKGVDSTLKIQPAELGDSAVYLCASSLEGLPYTGELFFGEGSRLTVL.

The chain links TRBV6-6 to TRBJ2-7, with D perhaps matching TRBD1 (5 bases). CDR3 length: 16 amino acids. Trimming stripped 5 bases from V and 5 bases from J, with 22 bases between. CDR1 and CDR2 (germline): MNHNY, SVGAGI (reference sequence). DNA of the CDR3: TGTGCCAGCAGTCCGTACCCCCCAGGGAATGAGGACGAGCAGTACTTC. Translation: CASSPYPPGNEDEQYF.

The CDR3 spells CASSRDRGRRETQYF. In DNA form, the CDR3 reads TGTGCCAGTAGCCGGGACAGGGGTCGACGAGAGACCCAGTACTTC. The chain has TRBV19 and TRBJ2-5, with 10 bases that match TRBD1. Germline V CDR1 and CDR2: LNHDA, SQIVND (reference sequence). After removal of 6 bases from V and 4 bases from J, the junction contained 8 bases not matched to a gene. The CDR3 sequence is 15 residues long.

For the CDR3, the DNA is TGTGCCAGCAGCAACGACTACTACGAGCAGTACTTC. This gives the protein CASSNDYYEQYF. The chain employs TRBV21-1 and TRBJ2-7; TRBD2 reflects the table's D call only, with no check against the DNA. TRBV21-1 is assigned pseudogene status. This CDR3 has 12 residues.

Remarks on this clone: Other DNA sequences of this sample code for an identical CDR3. V and J are TRBV5-1 and TRBJ2-5; tentative D call: TRBD2 (6 bases). Per the germline V gene, CDR1 is SGHRS and CDR2 is YFSETQ. This CDR3 has 13 amino acids. Trimming took 4 bases from V and 4 from J, leaving 11 bases between them. This CDR3 is CASSPGGAETQYF. The CDR3 DNA sequence: TGCGCCAGCAGCCCCGGGGGTGCAGAGACCCAGTACTTC.

The V call is TRBV5-6, the J call TRBJ1-2; unclear D gene. V was trimmed by 0 bases and J by 3 bases, leaving 6 bases between them. Germline loops: CDR1 SGHDT, CDR2 YYEEEE. This CDR3 is built from 13 residues. In DNA form, the CDR3 reads TGTGCCAGCAGCTTGGGAGAGGACTATGGCTACACCTTC. It translates to CASSLGEDYGYTF.

This clone was observed a few times. The chain joins TRBV7-9 to TRBJ1-3, with D possibly matching TRBD1 (5 bases). Germline CDR1 and CDR2: SEHNR and FQNEAQ (reference sequence). V lost 6 bases and J 0 bases, leaving 12 bases between the germline ends. The CDR3 extends over 15 amino acids. CDR3 DNA sequence: TGTGCCAGCAGAGCCTCAGGGTACTCTGGAAACACCATATATTTT. Encoded protein: CASRASGYSGNTIYF.

This sequence joins TRBV27 and TRBJ2-7, with D possibly being TRBD2 (6 bases). CDR3 length equals 18 residues. Trimming pared 6 bases from V and 3 bases from J, leaving 27 bases between. CDR1 and CDR2 from the germline V gene are MNHEY and SMNVEV (reference sequence). The CDR3 is CASRPEGLLADLDYEQYF. The CDR3 DNA reads TGTGCCAGCAGGCCTGAGGGGCTACTAGCCGACTTAGACTACGAGCAGTACTTC.